This T cell receptor beta chain was captured in a study of beta chain features in type 1 diabetes (dated by TCRdb to the late 2010s). Study-level background: Mean age, gender distribution, total cell number and subset yield did not differ between patients and healthy donors. Across all samples, fewer than 110,000,000 sorted cells were examined, and cell number per subset correlated strongly with RNA yield. The study compared the TCRB repertoires of sorted circulating CD4+ T cell subsets in recently diagnosed type 1 diabetes patients with those in matched healthy donors. Whereas all 28 donors provided naive and central memory subsets, regulatory and stem cell-like memory subsets were isolated from just 8 patients and roughly eight healthy donors. The study at large found these results: Because the HLA sub-analyses included only small numbers of individuals, any influence of HLA type on TCRB rearrangement was left unresolved. Patients with type 1 diabetes made fewer insertions and deleted more nucleotides at VDJ recombination sites, implying thymic rearrangement abnormalities. Naive, central memory and regulatory TCRB repertoires appeared more similar among patients than among healthy donors. Because cDNA was sequenced instead of genomic DNA, highly expressing activated cells could be over-represented, though the groups showed no difference in activation or CD3 levels. PCR may preferentially amplify shorter templates, but because patient and control samples were amplified and corrected together, any resulting skew would affect both groups equally. In all four CD4+ subsets, TCRB CDR3 length was moderately but significantly shorter in type 1 diabetes patients.

From each donor, a single peripheral blood sample of about 100 mL on average was drawn into heparinised tubes. Using a panel that included CD45RO, CCR7, CD25, CD127, CD95 and CD27, naive, central memory, regulatory and stem cell-like memory CD4+ T cells were sorted on a BD FACSAria II. A purity above 98% was achieved for all sorted populations. PBMCs were isolated immediately by Lymphoprep density gradient centrifugation and stained directly without culture. So that batch effects would be minimized, each experiment stained and sorted samples in pairs, pairing one healthy donor with one patient. Points on this clone: The target of this receptor is not known. Qualities for individual bases were not recorded, and no much larger clone is one base off. The same CDR3 arises from other DNA sequences in this sample as well.

The entire isolated RNA was reverse transcribed using the High Capacity cDNA Reverse Transcription Kit, and thus expressed TCRB transcripts were sequenced. Deep immunoSEQ sequencing was applied to naive, central memory and regulatory T cell samples, giving an average of around 3.4 million total reads per sample. After sorted cells were lysed in RLT buffer, RNA was extracted with DNase-treated RNeasy Micro or Mini kits, with the choice depending on cell number. Each cell subset was processed on its own to prevent cross-contamination, while patient and healthy donor samples were processed together. The immunoSEQ multiplex PCR was used to amplify TCRB sequences from cDNA, generating 87-bp fragments that spanned the CDR3 region. Amplicons were sequenced on the Illumina HiSeq platform. On the authors' methods: PCR bias was corrected computationally using synthetic template baselines, and reads within Hamming distance 2 were collapsed, with unmergeable singletons discarded. Reads were aligned to IMGT to assign V, D and J genes, CDR3 length, and insertions or deletions at six rearrangement sites. Within each subset, clonotype counts were normalized to sorted cell number, and only after that were true diversity and Gini coefficients computed with the tcR R package. Repertoire sharing was quantified using the overlap coefficient calculated on TCRB nucleotide sequences. Out-of-frame TCRB sequences from naive cells were analyzed to stand in for the pre-selection repertoire. TCRdb holds this immuneACCESS table with in-frame rearrangements only. Some clones are missing; in checked studies, unresolved V genes explain under half, and the rest has no known cause. V, J and clone size are those of that table, while D and trimming were read from the DNA. Within this sample are roughly 500,000 clones, with roughly 10% of them counted one time only. The ten largest clones take up approximately 0.05% of the sample.

Trimming takes 5 bases off V and 8 bases off J; junction bases not matched to a gene: 26. The CDR3, cysteine through phenylalanine, is 20 amino acids long. This entry keeps only the CDR3 DNA: 60 bases, framed from base 1. The germline V gene (reference sequence) provides CDR1 GTSNPN and CDR2 SVGIG. This TCR was sampled from a woman between 18 and 29 years old in good health. The chain couples TRBV30 to TRBJ2-1; 11 middle bases align to TRBD1. Sequencing was carried out using naive CD4+ T cells from blood. The cell subset or site tag for this specimen amounts to: true naive CD4+ T cells. For the CDR3, the sequence is CAWSNQWTGGGLASQDEQFF. The nucleotide sequence reads TGTGCCTGGTCAAACCAATGGACAGGGGGCGGTCTAGCGTCCCAGGATGAGCAGTTCTTC.